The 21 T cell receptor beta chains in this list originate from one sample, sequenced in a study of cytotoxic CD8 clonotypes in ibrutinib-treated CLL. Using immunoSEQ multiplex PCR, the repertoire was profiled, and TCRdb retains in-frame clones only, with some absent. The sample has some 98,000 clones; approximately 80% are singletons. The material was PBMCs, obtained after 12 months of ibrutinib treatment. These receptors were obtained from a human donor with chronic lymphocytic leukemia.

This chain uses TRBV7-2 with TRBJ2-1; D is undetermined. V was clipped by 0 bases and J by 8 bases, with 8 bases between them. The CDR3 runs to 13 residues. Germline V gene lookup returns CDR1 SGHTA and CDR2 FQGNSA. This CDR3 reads CASSLAAWHEQFF. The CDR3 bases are TGTGCCAGCAGCTTAGCTGCTTGGCATGAGCAGTTCTTC.

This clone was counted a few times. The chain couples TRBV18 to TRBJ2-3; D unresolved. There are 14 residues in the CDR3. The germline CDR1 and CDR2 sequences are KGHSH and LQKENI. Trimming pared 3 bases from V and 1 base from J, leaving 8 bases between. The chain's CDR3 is CASSPLEGTDTQYF. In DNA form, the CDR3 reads TGTGCCAGCTCACCTTTAGAAGGCACAGATACGCAGTATTTT.

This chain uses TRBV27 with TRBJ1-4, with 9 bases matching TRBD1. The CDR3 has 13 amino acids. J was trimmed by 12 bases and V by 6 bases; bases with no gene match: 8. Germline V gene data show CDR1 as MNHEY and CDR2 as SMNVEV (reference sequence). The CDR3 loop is CASRRGQGGELFF. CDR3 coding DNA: TGTGCCAGCAGGAGGGGACAGGGTGGGGAACTGTTTTTT.

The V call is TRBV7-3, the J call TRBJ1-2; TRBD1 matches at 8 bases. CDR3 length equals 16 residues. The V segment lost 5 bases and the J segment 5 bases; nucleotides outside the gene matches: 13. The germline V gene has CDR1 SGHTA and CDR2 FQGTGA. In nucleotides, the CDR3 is TGTGCCAGCAGCCAGGGACAGGAGAGGCAAGGATATGGCTACACCTTC. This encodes CASSQGQERQGYGYTF. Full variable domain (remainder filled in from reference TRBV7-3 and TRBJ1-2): GAGVSQTPSNKVTEKGKYVELRCDPISGHTALYWYRQSLGQGPEFLIYFQGTGAADDSGLPNDRFFAVRPEGSVSTLKIQRTERGDSAVYLCASSQGQERQGYGYTFGSGTRLTVV.

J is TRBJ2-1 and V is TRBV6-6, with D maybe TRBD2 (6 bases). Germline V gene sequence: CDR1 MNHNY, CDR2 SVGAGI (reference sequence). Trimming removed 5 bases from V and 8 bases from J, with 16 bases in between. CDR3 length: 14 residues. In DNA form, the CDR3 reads TGTGCCAGCAGTCCCCGGGGGAAGGGGTATGAGCAGTTCTTC. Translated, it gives CASSPRGKGYEQFF.

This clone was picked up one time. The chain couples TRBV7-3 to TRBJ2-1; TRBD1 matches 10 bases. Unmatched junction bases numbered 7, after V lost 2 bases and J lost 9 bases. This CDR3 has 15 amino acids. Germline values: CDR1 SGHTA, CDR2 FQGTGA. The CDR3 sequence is CASSLQGTGVVEQFF. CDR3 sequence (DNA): TGTGCCAGCAGCTTACAGGGGACAGGGGTTGTTGAGCAGTTCTTC. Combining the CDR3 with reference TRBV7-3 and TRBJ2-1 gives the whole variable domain GAGVSQTPSNKVTEKGKYVELRCDPISGHTALYWYRQSLGQGPEFLIYFQGTGAADDSGLPNDRFFAVRPEGSVSTLKIQRTERGDSAVYLCASSLQGTGVVEQFFGPGTRLTVL.

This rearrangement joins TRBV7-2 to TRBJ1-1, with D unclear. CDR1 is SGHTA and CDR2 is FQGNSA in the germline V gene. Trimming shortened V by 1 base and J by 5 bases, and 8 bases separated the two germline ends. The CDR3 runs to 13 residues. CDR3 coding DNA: TGTGCCAGCAGCTTAGTAGAGAGGACTGAAGCTTTCTTT. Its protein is CASSLVERTEAFF.

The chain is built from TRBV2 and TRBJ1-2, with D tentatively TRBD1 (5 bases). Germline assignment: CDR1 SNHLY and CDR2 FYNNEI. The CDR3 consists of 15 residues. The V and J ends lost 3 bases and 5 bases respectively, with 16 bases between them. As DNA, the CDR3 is TGTGCCAGCAGTGAGGAGGGGTTGGGCGGGTATGGCTACACCTTC. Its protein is CASSEEGLGGYGYTF.

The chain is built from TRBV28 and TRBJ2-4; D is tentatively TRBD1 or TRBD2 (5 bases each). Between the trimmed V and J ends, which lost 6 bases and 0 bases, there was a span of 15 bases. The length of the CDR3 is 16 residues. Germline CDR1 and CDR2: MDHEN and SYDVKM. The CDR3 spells CASSSPGTVAKNIQYF. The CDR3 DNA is TGTGCCAGCAGCTCCCCCGGGACGGTAGCCAAAAACATTCAGTACTTC.

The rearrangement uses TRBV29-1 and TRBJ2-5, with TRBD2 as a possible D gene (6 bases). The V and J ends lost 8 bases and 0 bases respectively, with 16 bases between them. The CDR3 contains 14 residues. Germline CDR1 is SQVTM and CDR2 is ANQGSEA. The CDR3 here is CSLTRGTHQETQYF. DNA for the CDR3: TGCAGCCTGACCCGCGGGACCCACCAAGAGACCCAGTACTTC. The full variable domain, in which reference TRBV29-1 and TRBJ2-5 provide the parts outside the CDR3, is SAVISQKPSRDICQRGTSLTIQCQVDSQVTMMFWYRQQPGQSLTLIATANQGSEATYESGFVIDKFPISRPNLTFSTLTVSNMSPEDSSIYLCSLTRGTHQETQYFGPGTRLLVL.

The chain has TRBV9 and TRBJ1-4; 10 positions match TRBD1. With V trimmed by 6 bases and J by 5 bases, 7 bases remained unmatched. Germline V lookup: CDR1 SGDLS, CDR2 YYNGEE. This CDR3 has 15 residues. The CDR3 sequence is CASNPGTGANEKLFF. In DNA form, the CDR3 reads TGTGCCAGCAACCCAGGGACAGGGGCAAATGAAAAACTGTTTTTT.

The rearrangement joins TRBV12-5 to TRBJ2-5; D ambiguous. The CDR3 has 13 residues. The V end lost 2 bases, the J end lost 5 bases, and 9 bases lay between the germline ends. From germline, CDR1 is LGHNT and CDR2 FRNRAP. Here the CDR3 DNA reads TGTGCTAGTGGTTTGTCGGGTTCGGAGACCCAGTACTTC. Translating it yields CASGLSGSETQYF.

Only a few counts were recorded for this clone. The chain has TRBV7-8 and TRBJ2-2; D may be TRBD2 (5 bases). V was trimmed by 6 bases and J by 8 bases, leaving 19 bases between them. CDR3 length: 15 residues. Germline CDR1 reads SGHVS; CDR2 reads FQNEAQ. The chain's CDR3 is CASRSTGNSLGELFF. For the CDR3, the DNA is TGTGCCAGCAGATCCACCGGGAACTCTCTAGGGGAGCTGTTTTTT.

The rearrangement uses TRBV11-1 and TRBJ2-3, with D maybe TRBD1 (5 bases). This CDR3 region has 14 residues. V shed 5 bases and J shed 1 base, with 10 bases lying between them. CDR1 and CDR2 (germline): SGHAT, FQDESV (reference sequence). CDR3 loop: CASSPGRGTDTQYF. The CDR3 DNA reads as TGTGCCAGCAGCCCAGGCAGGGGCACAGATACGCAGTATTTT. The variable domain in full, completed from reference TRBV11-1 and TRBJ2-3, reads EAEVAQSPRYKITEKSQAVAFWCDPISGHATLYWYRQILGQGPELLVQFQDESVVDDSQLPKDRFSAERLKGVDSTLKIQPAELGDSAMYLCASSPGRGTDTQYFGPGTRLTVL.

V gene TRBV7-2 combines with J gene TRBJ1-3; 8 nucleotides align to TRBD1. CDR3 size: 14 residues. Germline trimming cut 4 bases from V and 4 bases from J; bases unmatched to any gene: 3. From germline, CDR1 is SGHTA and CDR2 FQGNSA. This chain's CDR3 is CASSYGQGGNTIYF. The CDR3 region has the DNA TGTGCCAGCAGCTATGGACAGGGAGGAAACACCATATATTTT.

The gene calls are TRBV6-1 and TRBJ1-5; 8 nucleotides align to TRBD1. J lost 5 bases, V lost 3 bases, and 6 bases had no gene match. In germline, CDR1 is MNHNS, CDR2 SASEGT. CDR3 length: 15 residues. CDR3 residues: CASSDRGRVYQPQHF. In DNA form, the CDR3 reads TGTGCCAGCAGTGACAGGGGGCGCGTCTATCAGCCCCAGCATTTT.

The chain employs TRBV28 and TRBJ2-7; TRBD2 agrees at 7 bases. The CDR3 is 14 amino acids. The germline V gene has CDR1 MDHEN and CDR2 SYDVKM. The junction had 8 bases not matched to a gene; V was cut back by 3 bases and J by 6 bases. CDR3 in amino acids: CASSLGTNFREQYF. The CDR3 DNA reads TGTGCCAGCAGTTTGGGGACTAACTTTCGCGAGCAGTACTTC.

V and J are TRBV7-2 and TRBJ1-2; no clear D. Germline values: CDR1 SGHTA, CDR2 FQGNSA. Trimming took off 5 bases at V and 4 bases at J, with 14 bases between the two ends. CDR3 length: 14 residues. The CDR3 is CASSPREEAYGYTF. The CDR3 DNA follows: TGTGCCAGCAGCCCCAGAGAGGAGGCCTATGGCTACACCTTC. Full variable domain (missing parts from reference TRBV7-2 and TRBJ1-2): GAGVSQSPSNKVTEKGKDVELRCDPISGHTALYWYRQSLGQGLEFLIYFQGNSAPDKSGLPSDRFSAERTGGSVSTLTIQRTQQEDSAVYLCASSPREEAYGYTFGSGTRLTVV.

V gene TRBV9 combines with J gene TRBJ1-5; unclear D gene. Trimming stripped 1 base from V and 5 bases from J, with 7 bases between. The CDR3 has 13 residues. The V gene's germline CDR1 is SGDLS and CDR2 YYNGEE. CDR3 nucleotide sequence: TGTGCCAGCAGCGTACGGGGTGATCAGCCCCAGCATTTT. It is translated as CASSVRGDQPQHF.

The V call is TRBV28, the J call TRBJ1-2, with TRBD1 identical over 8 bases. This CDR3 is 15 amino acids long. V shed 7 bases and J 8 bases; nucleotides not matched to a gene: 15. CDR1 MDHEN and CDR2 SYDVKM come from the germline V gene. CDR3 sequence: CASTRGQARLGGYTF. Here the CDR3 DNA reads TGTGCCAGCACACGGGGACAGGCAAGACTGGGGGGCTACACCTTC.

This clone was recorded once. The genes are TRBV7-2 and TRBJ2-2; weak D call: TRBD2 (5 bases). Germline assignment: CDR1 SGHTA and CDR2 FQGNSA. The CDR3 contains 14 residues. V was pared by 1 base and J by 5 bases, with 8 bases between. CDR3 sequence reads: CASSLGGQTGELFF. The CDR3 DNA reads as TGTGCCAGCAGCTTAGGAGGGCAGACCGGGGAGCTGTTTTTT.